What follows are 23 T cell receptor beta chains derived from one specimen sequenced in a study of regulatory T cells in long-lasting Graves disease. The authors built TCR beta libraries using iRepertoire HTBI primers and Arm-PCR of CDR3 regions. TCRdb redid the calling of the multiplex PCR reads with MiXCR, one entry per CDR3 protein. This sample has around 450,000 distinct CDR3 sequences, with 15% to 20% found just once. Time point denoted: newly diagnosed GD, antithyroid drugs for less than 3 months. PBMC-derived RNA was used for the TCR library. This sample was shared with a second study, whose subject was T cells in Graves' hyperthyroidism and ophthalmopathy.

Sample: peripheral blood mononuclear cells (PBMCs), taken at new diagnosis, from a patient treated with antithyroid drugs. The receptors here all came from a man aged 35 to 55 with Graves disease.

The CDR3 bases are TGTGCCAGCAGCGTAGACAGTTATGGAAACACCATATATTTT. This sequence encodes CASSVDSYGNTIYF. V is TRBV9 and J is TRBJ1-3; D remains ambiguous. Trimming left V 0 bases short and J 3 bases short, with 7 bases between. This CDR3 region has 14 residues. Germline-derived CDR1 and CDR2 are SGDLS and YYNGEE.

This clonotype was counted ten times or more. The V call is TRBV20-1, the J call TRBJ1-6; D unresolved. The length of the CDR3 is 15 residues. Trimming removed 0 bases at V and 8 bases at J, with 14 bases between. Germline lookup yields CDR1 DFQATT and CDR2 SNEGSKA (reference sequence). CDR3 residues: CSARESQVTDSPLHF. DNA of the CDR3: TGCAGTGCTAGAGAATCTCAGGTTACAGATTCACCCCTCCACTTT.

This clonotype has a count of ten or more. The rearrangement uses TRBV11-2 and TRBJ2-3; D unclear. The CDR3 is 13 residues long. Trimming removed 5 bases from V and 8 bases from J, with 14 bases in between. The germline V gene has CDR1 SGHAT and CDR2 FQNNGV. Here the CDR3 reads CASSPDPAFTQYF. The DNA of the CDR3 is TGTGCCAGCAGCCCCGACCCGGCCTTTACGCAGTATTTT.

The chain carries TRBV24-1 and TRBJ2-5; 9 nucleotides match TRBD1. CDR1 and CDR2 (germline): KGHDR, SFDVKD. Losses at the gene ends were 7 bases for V and 1 base for J; bases not matched to a gene: 6. This CDR3 has 15 residues. Here the CDR3 reads CATSQQGALQETQYF. The CDR3 DNA sequence: TGTGCCACCAGCCAACAGGGGGCCCTCCAAGAGACCCAGTACTTC.

The chain joins TRBV5-1 to TRBJ2-1; perhaps TRBD2 as D (5 bases). The V gene's germline CDR1 is SGHRS and CDR2 YFSETQ. Trimming cost V 4 bases and J 6 bases, with 8 bases left between them. The CDR3 length is 12 residues. The chain's CDR3 is CASSPGSNEQFF. CDR3 in DNA: TGCGCCAGCAGCCCGGGATCCAATGAGCAGTTCTTC. The full variable domain, its missing parts supplied by reference TRBV5-1 and TRBJ2-1, is KAGVTQTPRYLIKTRGQQVTLSCSPISGHRSVSWYQQTPGQGLQFLFEYFSETQRNKGNFPGRFSGRQFSNSRSEMNVSTLELGDSALYLCASSPGSNEQFFGPGTRLTVL.

The rearrangement links TRBV20-1 to TRBJ1-2, with unresolved D. The germline gives CDR1 DFQATT, CDR2 SNEGSKA (reference sequence). Trimming took off 6 bases at V and 0 bases at J, with 11 bases between the two ends. The CDR3 loop spans 13 amino acids. This CDR3 is CSATLPTNYGYTF. In DNA, the CDR3 is TGCAGTGCCACACTACCAACTAACTATGGCTACACCTTC.

This clonotype has more than one count but fewer than ten. The rearrangement links TRBV19 to TRBJ1-2; D gene ambiguous. There are 12 residues in the CDR3. Germline assignment: CDR1 LNHDA and CDR2 SQIVND (reference sequence). Deletions cut 7 bases from V and 4 bases from J, with 10 bases between. Written as DNA, the CDR3 is TGTGCCAGTAAGGCCAGCTCCTATGGCTACACCTTC. It codes for CASKASSYGYTF.

The CDR3 DNA is TGCGCCAGCAGCCAAGACCGAAGTCAAATGCGGATCTCCTACAATGAGCAGTTCTTC. Translating gives CASSQDRSQMRISYNEQFF. The chain links TRBV4-1 to TRBJ2-1, with D unclear. The CDR3 runs 19 residues. Between the trimmed V and J ends, which lost 0 bases and 0 bases, there was a span of 18 bases. Germline V gene lookup returns CDR1 MGHRA and CDR2 YSYEKL.

This clonotype was detected ten times or more. V usage is TRBV28 and J usage is TRBJ2-2, with a tentative D call TRBD2 (5 bases). The V end lost 3 bases, the J end lost 4 bases, and 18 bases lay between the germline ends. Germline-derived CDR1 and CDR2 are MDHEN and SYDVKM. CDR3 size: 17 residues. Here the CDR3 DNA reads TGTGCCAGCAGTTTCGGACCGGCCATCCGGGGCACCGGGGAGCTGTTTTTT. This gives the protein CASSFGPAIRGTGELFF.

This chain connects TRBV4-2 to TRBJ1-2; 9 bases fit TRBD1. This CDR3 spans 15 amino acids. Germline V CDR1 and CDR2: LGHNA, YNFKEQ. Trimming at V came to 4 bases and at J to 4 bases, leaving 7 bases not matched to a gene. The CDR3 nucleotides are TGTGCCAGCAGCCTACCGGGACAGGGAGTCTATGGCTACACCTTC. The encoded protein is CASSLPGQGVYGYTF.

The chain carries TRBV5-5 and TRBJ1-1; TRBD1 is a possible D gene (5 bases). Germline CDR1 SGHKS, CDR2 YYEKEE (reference sequence). Trimming shortened V by 7 bases and J by 0 bases, and 13 bases separated the two germline ends. The CDR3 extends over 14 amino acids. This CDR3 is CASGTGGMNTEAFF. In DNA form, the CDR3 reads TGTGCCAGCGGAACCGGGGGAATGAACACTGAAGCTTTCTTT.

The J gene is TRBJ1-6, the V gene TRBV19, with D possibly being TRBD1 (6 bases). There are 14 residues in the CDR3. Per the germline V gene, CDR1 is LNHDA and CDR2 is SQIVND (reference sequence). Trimming took 6 bases from V and 6 from J, leaving 12 bases between them. DNA for the CDR3: TGTGCCAGTAGGGAAACAGGGAGTAATTCACCCCTCCACTTT. Residues: CASRETGSNSPLHF.

This clonotype turned up a few times. The chain employs TRBV24-1 and TRBJ2-7, with D perhaps assigned TRBD1 or TRBD2 (5 bases each). Germline lookup yields CDR1 KGHDR and CDR2 SFDVKD. Deletions cut 1 base from V and 6 bases from J, with 9 bases between. CDR3 length equals 13 residues. CDR3 in amino acids: CATSDLGDGEQYF. The CDR3 DNA sequence: TGTGCCACCAGTGATTTAGGGGACGGCGAGCAGTACTTC.

This clonotype was seen repeatedly, ten times or more. The chain uses TRBV12-3 or TRBV12-4 and TRBJ1-5; TRBD1 might be the D (5 bases). The CDR3 is 14 residues long. The germline V and J ends were trimmed by 6 bases and 6 bases, with 15 bases remaining between them. This chain's CDR3 is CASSFRSGGQPQHF. CDR3 DNA: TGTGCCAGCAGCTTTCGGTCCGGGGGTCAGCCCCAGCATTTT.

This clonotype was seen only a few times. The genes are TRBV9 and TRBJ2-6; the D is unclear. The CDR3 consists of 15 residues. Trimming took off 2 bases at V and 2 bases at J, with 8 bases between the two ends. Germline V gene data show CDR1 as SGDLS and CDR2 as YYNGEE. DNA for the CDR3: TGTGCCAGCAGCGTTGCTACGGCTGGGGCCAACGTCCTGACTTTC. This codes for CASSVATAGANVLTF.

This clonotype was seen only a few times. The chain joins TRBV19 to TRBJ2-5; D possibly matches TRBD1 or TRBD2 (5 bases each). This CDR3 is 14 amino acids long. Per germline, CDR1 LNHDA and CDR2 SQIVND (reference sequence). Trimming shortened V by 6 bases and J by 4 bases, and 15 bases separated the two germline ends. CDR3 sequence (DNA): TGTGCCAGTAGCGAATTGGGACGGCGAGAGACCCAGTACTTC. Translating it yields CASSELGRRETQYF.

This clonotype was counted ten times or more. The rearrangement links TRBV5-1 to TRBJ1-1; no firm D call. Deletions cut 1 base from V and 2 bases from J, with 12 bases between. The CDR3 loop spans 15 amino acids. Germline V gene data show CDR1 as SGHRS and CDR2 as YFSETQ. The CDR3 sequence is CASSLPDGLNTEAFF. The CDR3, as DNA: TGCGCCAGCAGCTTGCCTGACGGATTAAACACTGAAGCTTTCTTT.

The V call is TRBV5-1, the J call TRBJ2-1; tentatively, D is TRBD1 (6 bases). Between the trimmed V and J ends, which lost 2 bases and 6 bases, there was a span of 15 bases. The CDR3 covers 15 residues. Looked up from germline, CDR1 is SGHRS and CDR2 is YFSETQ. The CDR3 nucleotides read TGCGCCAGCAGCTTCTCCAGGGGTGTTGTCAATGAGCAGTTCTTC. Amino acids: CASSFSRGVVNEQFF.

At least ten counts were recorded for this clonotype. V is TRBV5-1 and J is TRBJ2-7; 10 bases agree with TRBD1. CDR1 SGHRS and CDR2 YFSETQ come from the germline V gene. This CDR3 is built from 15 residues. Trimming at V came to 0 bases and at J to 2 bases, leaving 2 bases not matched to a gene. CDR3 amino acids: CASSLVTGGAYEQYF. As DNA, the CDR3 is TGCGCCAGCAGCTTGGTGACAGGGGGCGCCTACGAGCAGTACTTC. The whole variable domain, remainder taken from reference TRBV5-1 and TRBJ2-7, is KAGVTQTPRYLIKTRGQQVTLSCSPISGHRSVSWYQQTPGQGLQFLFEYFSETQRNKGNFPGRFSGRQFSNSRSEMNVSTLELGDSALYLCASSLVTGGAYEQYFGPGTRLTVT.

The V and J genes are TRBV18 and TRBJ2-1, with TRBD2 identical over 8 bases. Germline CDR1 reads KGHSH; CDR2 reads LQKENI. The CDR3 loop spans 18 amino acids. The V gene end was trimmed by 3 bases and the J gene end by 7 bases; junction bases not matched to a gene: 17. For the CDR3, the DNA is TGTGCCAGCTCACCTGCCTTAAGTGGGAGACTAGCGCGGAATGAGCAGTTCTTC. Residues: CASSPALSGRLARNEQFF. The variable domain in full, with the rest retrieved from reference TRBV18 and TRBJ2-1, is NAGVMQNPRHLVRRRGQEARLRCSPMKGHSHVYWYRQLPEEGLKFMVYLQKENIIDESGMPKERFSAEFPKEGPSILRIQQVVRGDSAAYFCASSPALSGRLARNEQFFGPGTRLTVL.

The table lists this clonotype with many counts. This chain connects TRBV11-3 to TRBJ2-1; 12 nucleotides align to TRBD2. Germline trimming cut 5 bases from V and 5 bases from J; bases unmatched to any gene: 4. This CDR3 has 15 residues. Germline loops: CDR1 SGHNT, CDR2 YENEEA. The CDR3 DNA is TGTGCCAGCAGCCCTCGACTAGCGGGAGACAATGAGCAGTTCTTC. As protein: CASSPRLAGDNEQFF. The full variable domain, with the rest looked up from reference TRBV11-3 and TRBJ2-1, is EAGVVQSPRYKIIEKKQPVAFWCNPISGHNTLYWYLQNLGQGPELLIRYENEEAVDDSQLPKDRFSAERLKGVDSTLKIQPAELGDSAVYLCASSPRLAGDNEQFFGPGTRLTVL.

The rearrangement joins TRBV28 to TRBJ2-3; 14 bases fit TRBD2. Trimming at V came to 6 bases and at J to 5 bases, leaving 7 bases not matched to a gene. The CDR3 is made up of 16 amino acids. Looked up from germline, CDR1 is MDHEN and CDR2 is SYDVKM. The chain's CDR3 is CASSETSGRARDTQYF. As DNA, the CDR3 is TGTGCCAGCAGCGAGACTAGCGGGAGGGCCCGAGATACGCAGTATTTT.

The table lists this clonotype with a count of one. This chain joins TRBV29-1 and TRBJ2-1; D not certain. The V gene lost 7 bases and the J gene lost 9 bases, with 13 bases spanning the gap. The CDR3 extends over 11 amino acids. The germline V gene has CDR1 SQVTM and CDR2 ANQGSEA. The CDR3 sequence is CSAEDGPEQFF. The CDR3 nucleotides read TGCAGCGCCGAGGACGGCCCTGAGCAGTTCTTC.